These T cell receptor beta chains were read from a single sample in a study of blood T cell repertoires in COVID-19. TCRdb's table, derived via immunoSEQ multiplex PCR, lists solely in-frame clones and lacks some. The sample records under 75,000 clones, more than 80% being singletons. The sequenced sample was peripheral blood. Every receptor here comes from a man in his thirties or forties with acute or convalescent COVID-19. Each CDR3 is given with its conserved first and last residue. The D gene is left open where the match is weak. The size of a clone is reported for some rows only, either as once, few or many, or as a class for expanded clones.

D gene: TRBD1; J gene: TRBJ1-4; clone size: -; V gene: TRBV29-1; CDR3 DNA: TGCAGCGTTGTGGGACAGGGCTCTGGTAATGAAAAACTGTTTTTT; CDR3 protein: CSVVGQGSGNEKLFF
D gene: TRBD1; J gene: TRBJ1-4; clone size: -; V gene: TRBV2; CDR3 DNA: TGTGCCGTACAGGGGGCGATTAATGAAAAACTGTTTTTT; CDR3 protein: CAVQGAINEKLFF
D gene: TRBD1; J gene: TRBJ2-7; clone size: once; V gene: TRBV6-2/TRBV6-3; CDR3 DNA: TGTGCCAGCAGTTACCGGGACAGGCGATACGAGCAGTACTTC; CDR3 protein: CASSYRDRRYEQYF
D gene: TRBD1; J gene: TRBJ2-7; clone size: few; V gene: TRBV7-8; CDR3 DNA: TGTGCCAGCAGCTTAGCTCTCCCGGGACAGGGTTTTGAGCAGTACTTC; CDR3 protein: CASSLALPGQGFEQYF
D gene: -; J gene: TRBJ2-1; clone size: -; V gene: TRBV4-1; CDR3 DNA: TGCGCCAGCAGCGCCCAGGGTCTCTCCTACAATGAGCAGTTCTTC; CDR3 protein: CASSAQGLSYNEQFF
D gene: -; J gene: TRBJ1-1; clone size: -; V gene: TRBV21-1; CDR3 DNA: TGTGCCAGCAGCGGCCGGGACAGGGGCTATGGACGCACTGAAGCTTTCTTT; CDR3 protein: CASSGRDRGYGRTEAFF
D gene: TRBD1; J gene: TRBJ1-4; clone size: -; V gene: TRBV19; CDR3 DNA: TGTGCCAGTAGGGACAGGGGAGCAACTAATGAAAAACTGTTTTTT; CDR3 protein: CASRDRGATNEKLFF
D gene: TRBD1; J gene: TRBJ1-5; clone size: -; V gene: TRBV5-6; CDR3 DNA: TGTGCCAGCAGCTCTCCAGGGGGCCCAAAACATTTT; CDR3 protein: CASSSPGGPKHF
D gene: TRBD2; J gene: TRBJ2-1; clone size: -; V gene: TRBV19; CDR3 DNA: TGTGCCAGTAGTAAACTAGCGGGAGGGGCTCGGACCTACAATGAGCAGTTCTTC; CDR3 protein: CASSKLAGGARTYNEQFF
D gene: -; J gene: TRBJ1-1; clone size: -; V gene: TRBV12-3/TRBV12-4; CDR3 DNA: TGTGCCAGCAGTTTCCGGGTGAACACTGAAGCTTTCTTT; CDR3 protein: CASSFRVNTEAFF
D gene: TRBD2; J gene: TRBJ2-1; clone size: few; V gene: TRBV27; CDR3 DNA: TGTGCCAGCAGTTTATTAGCGGGCTGGAGCTCCTACAATGAGCAGTTCTTC; CDR3 protein: CASSLLAGWSSYNEQFF
D gene: -; J gene: TRBJ2-1; clone size: -; V gene: TRBV2; CDR3 DNA: TGTGCCAGTTTCGGACACCTTACGAATGAGCAGTTCTTC; CDR3 protein: CASFGHLTNEQFF
D gene: -; J gene: TRBJ2-3; clone size: -; V gene: TRBV30; CDR3 DNA: TGTGCCTGGAGTGTAGGGGCTGGCACAGATACGCAGTATTTT; CDR3 protein: CAWSVGAGTDTQYF
D gene: -; J gene: TRBJ1-4; clone size: -; V gene: TRBV10-3; CDR3 DNA: TGTGCCATCAAATCGGGGGGGCAAGATGAAAAACTGTTTTTT; CDR3 protein: CAIKSGGQDEKLFF
D gene: TRBD2; J gene: TRBJ2-3; clone size: -; V gene: TRBV5-1; CDR3 DNA: TGCGCCAGCGAGGGACTAGCGGGGGGCACGGATACGCAGTATTTT; CDR3 protein: CASEGLAGGTDTQYF
D gene: TRBD1; J gene: TRBJ1-6; clone size: -; V gene: TRBV30; CDR3 DNA: TGTGCCTGGAGCGTCGACAGGGATCATTCACCCCTCCACTTT; CDR3 protein: CAWSVDRDHSPLHF
D gene: -; J gene: TRBJ1-5; clone size: -; V gene: TRBV5-6; CDR3 DNA: TGTGCCAGCAGCTTGCTGCAGGCGAATCAGCCCCAGCATTTT; CDR3 protein: CASSLLQANQPQHF
D gene: -; J gene: TRBJ1-1; clone size: -; V gene: TRBV6-5; CDR3 DNA: TGTGCCAGCAGTCCGCCAATGGGGGAGGTCACTGAAGCTTTCTTT; CDR3 protein: CASSPPMGEVTEAFF
D gene: -; J gene: TRBJ2-3; clone size: -; V gene: TRBV7-9; CDR3 DNA: TGTGCCAGCAGCTTACAGGGGGGACACACAGATACGCAGTATTTT; CDR3 protein: CASSLQGGHTDTQYF
D gene: TRBD2; J gene: TRBJ2-3; clone size: -; V gene: TRBV5-4; CDR3 DNA: TGTGCCAGCAGCTTGTGGGCGGGAGGGCCAGGGACAGATACGCAGTATTTT; CDR3 protein: CASSLWAGGPGTDTQYF
D gene: -; J gene: TRBJ1-5; clone size: -; V gene: TRBV30; CDR3 DNA: TGTGCCTGGAGTGGGGGCAGCAATCAGCCCCAGCATTTT; CDR3 protein: CAWSGGSNQPQHF
D gene: -; J gene: TRBJ1-2; clone size: -; V gene: TRBV28; CDR3 DNA: TGTGCCAGCAGTTTGCCGACAGGTAGCTATGGCTACACCTTC; CDR3 protein: CASSLPTGSYGYTF
D gene: -; J gene: TRBJ1-6; clone size: -; V gene: TRBV5-5; CDR3 DNA: TGTGCCAGCAGCTTGTGGACAGCCGATTCACCCCTCCACTTT; CDR3 protein: CASSLWTADSPLHF
D gene: -; J gene: TRBJ1-2; clone size: -; V gene: TRBV28; CDR3 DNA: TGTGCCAGCAGTTTAGGGCAGAACTATGGCTACACCTTC; CDR3 protein: CASSLGQNYGYTF
D gene: -; J gene: TRBJ1-6; clone size: -; V gene: TRBV5-4; CDR3 DNA: TGTGCCAGCAGCTTGGCTTACGGGAGAACTTATAATTCACCCCTCCACTTT; CDR3 protein: CASSLAYGRTYNSPLHF
D gene: TRBD1; J gene: TRBJ2-2; clone size: -; V gene: TRBV11-3; CDR3 DNA: TGTGCCAGCAGAAACACCCAGGGGGCCTTCGGGGAGCTGTTTTTT; CDR3 protein: CASRNTQGAFGELFF
D gene: -; J gene: TRBJ1-1; clone size: -; V gene: TRBV11-2; CDR3 DNA: TGTGCCAGCAGCTTAATGGGGGGCACTGAAGCTTTCTTT; CDR3 protein: CASSLMGGTEAFF
D gene: TRBD1; J gene: TRBJ2-2; clone size: -; V gene: TRBV10-1; CDR3 DNA: TGCGCCAGCAGTGAACTGGGACAGGGAATAGGGGAGCTGTTTTTT; CDR3 protein: CASSELGQGIGELFF
D gene: -; J gene: TRBJ1-5; clone size: few; V gene: TRBV6-5; CDR3 DNA: TGTGCCAGCAGTTACTCATACAGGCTGGGGAATCAGCCCCAGCATTTT; CDR3 protein: CASSYSYRLGNQPQHF
D gene: TRBD1; J gene: TRBJ1-2; clone size: -; V gene: TRBV3-1/TRBV3-2; CDR3 DNA: TGTGCCAGCAGCCAGAGACCGGGACAGGGCTATGGCTACACCTTC; CDR3 protein: CASSQRPGQGYGYTF
D gene: -; J gene: TRBJ2-1; clone size: -; V gene: TRBV27; CDR3 DNA: TGTGCCAGCAGTTTGTTCGCCATGAAGAGCTCCTACAATGAGCAGTTCTTC; CDR3 protein: CASSLFAMKSSYNEQFF
D gene: TRBD1; J gene: TRBJ1-4; clone size: -; V gene: TRBV19; CDR3 DNA: TGTGCCAGTAGTCGCACGATTGGGACAGGGATTGAAAAACTGTTTTTT; CDR3 protein: CASSRTIGTGIEKLFF
D gene: TRBD1; J gene: TRBJ1-2; clone size: -; V gene: TRBV9; CDR3 DNA: TGTGCCAGCAGCGTAGATGGGGACAGGGCCGGTAACTATGGCTACACCTTC; CDR3 protein: CASSVDGDRAGNYGYTF
D gene: TRBD1; J gene: TRBJ1-4; clone size: -; V gene: TRBV11-2; CDR3 DNA: TGTGCCAGCAGCGGCCGGACAGGGGACGCCAGCCTGTTTTTT; CDR3 protein: CASSGRTGDASLFF
D gene: -; J gene: TRBJ1-3; clone size: -; V gene: TRBV5-1; CDR3 DNA: TGCGCCAGCAGCCTGGACTGGAGCTCTGGAAACACCATATATTTT; CDR3 protein: CASSLDWSSGNTIYF
D gene: -; J gene: TRBJ1-6; clone size: -; V gene: TRBV27; CDR3 DNA: TGTGCCAGCAGCCGAGACAGAGGCCATAATTCACCCCTCCACTTT; CDR3 protein: CASSRDRGHNSPLHF
D gene: TRBD1; J gene: TRBJ1-3; clone size: -; V gene: TRBV7-8; CDR3 DNA: TGTGCCAGCAGCTTAAGTACCCCGGGACAGGGTAACACCATATATTTT; CDR3 protein: CASSLSTPGQGNTIYF
D gene: TRBD2; J gene: TRBJ2-3; clone size: -; V gene: TRBV5-1; CDR3 DNA: TGCGCCAGCAGCGCGGGGGGGTGGACAGATACGCAGTATTTT; CDR3 protein: CASSAGGWTDTQYF
D gene: -; J gene: TRBJ1-3; clone size: -; V gene: TRBV5-5; CDR3 DNA: TGTGCCAGCAGCTTGGTTCCTCGCTCTGGAAACACCATATATTTT; CDR3 protein: CASSLVPRSGNTIYF
D gene: -; J gene: TRBJ2-7; clone size: -; V gene: TRBV5-4; CDR3 DNA: TGTGCCAGCAGCTCCGACAGATCCTACGAGCAGTACTTC; CDR3 protein: CASSSDRSYEQYF
D gene: -; J gene: TRBJ2-1; clone size: -; V gene: TRBV7-3; CDR3 DNA: TGTGCCAGCAGCCCTTCGGCGGACTTCGCGTACAATGAGCAGTTCTTC; CDR3 protein: CASSPSADFAYNEQFF